A selection of T cell receptor beta chains follows, all from one sample in a study of STAT3 mutations in large granular lymphocyte leukemia. Repertoires were generated with immunoSEQ multiplex PCR, while TCRdb's copy carries only in-frame clones and drops some. The sample lists approximately 10,000 clones; about 54% were seen once. The material sequenced was peripheral blood mononuclear cells. The receptors shown here come from a boy younger than 18 with T-cell large granular lymphocyte leukemia. Some clones in this sample may be carry-over from other donors' samples. Both conserved end residues are part of each CDR3. A D gene is named only where the DNA matches it firmly. Clone size, where shown, is once, few, many, or a class for clones that have expanded.

clone size	D gene	J gene	V gene	CDR3 protein	CDR3 DNA
-	-	TRBJ2-7	TRBV11-2	CASSFGGHLDDEQYF	TGTGCCAGCAGCTTCGGGGGCCACCTTGACGACGAGCAGTACTTC
few	-	TRBJ1-4	TRBV7-9	CASSGILWGNEKLFF	TGTGCCAGCAGCGGTATTCTCTGGGGTAATGAAAAACTGTTTTTT
few	TRBD1	TRBJ1-1	TRBV27	CASSPPGQGIMNTEAFF	TGTGCCAGCAGCCCTCCCGGACAGGGAATCATGAACACTGAAGCTTTCTTT
-	TRBD2	TRBJ2-3	TRBV10-3	CATDSGRGTDTQYF	TGTGCCACGGATAGCGGGAGGGGCACAGATACGCAGTATTTT
few	-	TRBJ1-5	TRBV7-8	CASSLEVGYSNQPQHF	TGTGCCAGCAGCTTAGAGGTCGGATATAGCAATCAGCCCCAGCATTTT
few	-	TRBJ2-5	TRBV18	CASSPVPPETQYF	TGTGCCAGCTCACCAGTTCCCCCTGAGACCCAGTACTTC
few	-	TRBJ2-3	TRBV5-6	CASSQISSTDTQYF	TGTGCCAGCAGCCAAATTTCTAGCACAGATACGCAGTATTTT
-	-	TRBJ2-3	TRBV5-6	CASSLDGITSTDTQYF	TGTGCCAGCAGCTTGGACGGAATAACTAGCACAGATACGCAGTATTTT
-	-	TRBJ2-1	TRBV29-1	CSVKTRNEQFF	TGCAGCGTTAAAACTAGGAATGAGCAGTTCTTC
-	-	TRBJ2-1	TRBV21-1	CASIQRTSGYYNEQFF	TGTGCCAGCATCCAACGGACTAGCGGATATTACAATGAGCAGTTCTTC
-	-	TRBJ1-1	TRBV7-9	CASSWDAQRGEAFF	TGTGCCAGCAGCTGGGACGCACAGAGAGGTGAAGCTTTCTTT
-	-	TRBJ1-2	TRBV5-4	CASSFLEGTYGYTF	TGTGCCAGCAGCTTTCTGGAGGGTACCTATGGCTACACCTTC
-	TRBD1	TRBJ2-5	TRBV5-1	CASSLTGTEKETQYF	TGCGCCAGCAGCCTCACCGGGACAGAGAAAGAGACCCAGTACTTC
-	TRBD2	TRBJ2-7	TRBV10-3	CAISEQGASGGYEQYF	TGTGCCATCAGTGAGCAAGGGGCTAGCGGGGGATACGAGCAGTACTTC
-	TRBD1	TRBJ2-7	TRBV5-1	CASRQGLYEQYF	TGCGCCAGCCGACAGGGGTTATACGAGCAGTACTTC
-	-	TRBJ1-4	TRBV7-8	CASSLGVTNEKLFF	TGTGCCAGCAGCTTGGGGGTAACTAATGAAAAACTGTTTTTT
-	TRBD1	TRBJ1-2	TRBV7-9	CASSLGQRYGYTF	TGTGCCAGCAGCCTGGGACAGAGGTATGGCTACACCTTC
-	-	TRBJ2-7	TRBV7-9	CASSLGTYEQYF	TGTGCCAGCAGCTTAGGGACCTACGAGCAGTACTTC
-	-	TRBJ2-3	TRBV5-4	CASSLEDTQYF	TGTGCCAGCAGCTTGGAGGATACGCAGTATTTT
-	-	TRBJ2-5	TRBV6-5	CASSYSTRAETQYF	TGTGCCAGCAGTTATTCTACCAGGGCAGAGACCCAGTACTTC
-	TRBD2	TRBJ2-7	TRBV7-2	CASSVSGGGPYEQYF	TGTGCCAGCAGCGTTAGCGGGGGGGGGCCCTACGAGCAGTACTTC
-	TRBD2	TRBJ2-7	TRBV7-2	CASSIPTSGGGYEQYF	TGTGCCAGCAGCATCCCGACTAGCGGGGGGGGCTACGAGCAGTACTTC
-	-	TRBJ1-2	TRBV6-5	CASSPSLAYGYTF	TGTGCCAGCAGTCCGAGTCTTGCCTATGGCTACACCTTC
-	-	TRBJ2-5	TRBV2	CASGTEETQYF	TGTGCCAGCGGCACTGAAGAGACCCAGTACTTC
few	-	TRBJ1-2	TRBV6-5	CASSYSEGRGYTF	TGTGCCAGCAGTTACTCGGAGGGGCGCGGCTACACCTTC
-	TRBD1	TRBJ1-5	TRBV2	CASSTGGLGNQPQHF	TGTGCCAGCAGTACAGGGGGCCTGGGCAATCAGCCCCAGCATTTT
-	-	TRBJ1-2	TRBV5-6	CASSLSGYGYTF	TGTGCCAGCAGCTTGTCTGGGTACGGCTACACCTTC
few	-	TRBJ2-1	TRBV7-9	CASRGGNEQFF	TGTGCCAGCAGAGGGGGGAATGAGCAGTTCTTC
-	TRBD2	TRBJ2-4	TRBV7-9	CASRSREALQNIQYF	TGTGCCAGCAGATCCCGGGAGGCACTCCAAAACATTCAGTACTTC
-	-	TRBJ1-1	TRBV7-9	CASSFQGNTEAFF	TGTGCCAGCAGCTTTCAGGGGAACACTGAAGCTTTCTTT
-	-	TRBJ1-5	TRBV6-6	CASSYRLQGDQPQHF	TGTGCCAGCAGTTACCGGTTGCAAGGAGATCAGCCCCAGCATTTT
few	-	TRBJ1-2	TRBV28	CASSLQGIYTF	TGTGCCAGCAGTTTACAGGGGATCTACACCTTC
-	-	TRBJ1-1	TRBV5-1	CASRAQRDTEAFF	TGCGCCAGCAGGGCGCAGAGGGACACTGAAGCTTTCTTT
few	-	TRBJ2-7	TRBV14	CASSQDLSAGTYEQYF	TGTGCCAGCAGCCAAGATCTCTCGGCAGGCACCTACGAGCAGTACTTC
-	-	TRBJ1-1	TRBV6-5	CASSQGTEAFF	TGTGCCAGCAGCCAGGGGACTGAAGCTTTCTTT
few	-	TRBJ2-7	TRBV6-1	CASSEAVEGSYEQYF	TGTGCCAGCAGTGAAGCAGTGGAGGGATCCTACGAGCAGTACTTC
-	TRBD1	TRBJ1-2	TRBV7-9	CASSSRSGTGDGYTF	TGTGCCAGCAGCTCCCGGAGCGGGACAGGGGATGGCTACACCTTC
-	TRBD1	TRBJ1-1	TRBV7-9	CASSFQGGAGTEAFF	TGTGCCAGCAGCTTTCAAGGGGGCGCGGGAACTGAAGCTTTCTTT
-	-	TRBJ1-2	TRBV5-8	CASSLANNRVYGYTF	TGTGCCAGCAGCTTGGCAAATAACAGGGTCTACGGCTACACCTTC
few	-	TRBJ1-2	TRBV7-9	CASSLAGLYGYTF	TGTGCCAGCAGCTTAGCGGGGCTCTATGGCTACACCTTC
-	-	TRBJ1-1	TRBV12-5	CASGLTSEAFF	TGTGCTAGTGGTTTAACCTCTGAAGCTTTCTTT
few	TRBD1	TRBJ1-6	TRBV11-2	CASSLAGTGDRTLHF	TGTGCCAGCAGCTTGGCCGGGACAGGGGACAGAACCCTCCACTTT
-	-	TRBJ1-4	TRBV6-6	CASSYIGGRREKLFF	TGTGCCAGCAGTTACATCGGGGGCAGGCGTGAAAAACTGTTTTTT
-	-	TRBJ2-7	TRBV29-1	CSVAVQGNEQYF	TGCAGCGTAGCAGTCCAGGGTAACGAGCAGTACTTC